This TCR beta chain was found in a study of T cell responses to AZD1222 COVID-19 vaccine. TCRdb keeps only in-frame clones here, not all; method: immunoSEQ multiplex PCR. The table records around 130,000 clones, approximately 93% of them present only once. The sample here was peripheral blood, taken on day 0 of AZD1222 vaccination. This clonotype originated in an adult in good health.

The CDR3 DNA sequence: TGTGCCAGCAGCCAAGATACTCGAGGGGGGTCGGATGGCTACACCTTC. Its protein product is CASSQDTRGGSDGYTF. The chain links TRBV14 to TRBJ1-2, with D perhaps TRBD1 (6 bases). V dropped 0 bases and J dropped 6 bases, with 17 bases sitting between them. The germline V gene has CDR1 SGHDN and CDR2 FVKESK. The CDR3 totals 16 residues.